The TCR beta chain described here comes from a study of T cells in Graves' hyperthyroidism and ophthalmopathy. Study at large: Upon initial diagnosis and before any treatment, peripheral blood was collected.

It was uncontrolled infection, other autoimmune disease, pregnancy or lactation that excluded patients. There were TCR beta CDR3 regions amplified from RNA transcripts. With the HTBI primer set, the TCR CDR3 went through a first round of RT-PCR. TCRdb called the multiplex PCR reads again in MiXCR, with one record for every CDR3 protein. Of about 520,000 distinct CDR3 sequences listed, around 21% are singletons. Germline V gene data show CDR1 as KGHSH and CDR2 as LQKENI. The CDR3 sequence is 14 residues long. Between the trimmed V and J ends, which lost 0 bases and 7 bases, there was a span of 12 bases. Study-level points and caveats: Ophthalmopathy was told apart from stable hyperthyroidism by a 13 V-J model. The majority of expanded thyroid clonotypes above 0.001 also appeared in blood.

A note on this clonotype: Its antigen is not known.

The J gene is TRBJ1-1, the V gene TRBV18; D may be TRBD1 (5 bases). Sequenced sample: blood. The sequence derives from a man aged 18 to 35 with Graves' hyperthyroidism. The CDR3 loop reads CASSPPTGDSEAFF. CDR3 nucleotides: TGTGCCAGCTCACCACCCACGGGAGACAGTGAAGCTTTCTTT.